The text below deals with one T cell receptor (beta chain). At one of its ends the junction is not consistent with the germline gene, which may arise from a read error. Germline CDR1 is SSHAT and CDR2 is FNYEAQ (reference sequence). The CDR3 totals 17 residues. This sample was taken from a study of blood T cell repertoires in COVID-19. Looking at the study overall: Sources were T cells, B-cell-depleted T cells, or PBMCs; the material itself was cDNA or gDNA.

TCRdb's copy holds only in-frame clones and misses some; the assay was immunoSEQ multiplex PCR. The sample consists of roughly 260,000 clones, about 91% of them appearing once. Sequenced material: peripheral blood. The V and J genes are TRBV7-7 and TRBJ2-2; TRBD1 matches at 9 bases. The sequence was obtained from a person between 18 and 35 years old with COVID-19, enrolled during active disease. CDR3 coding DNA: TGTGCTAGCAGCTTTGAGACAGGGGGTCGGAACACCGGGGAGCTGTTTTTT. Translated: CASSFETGGRNTGELFF.